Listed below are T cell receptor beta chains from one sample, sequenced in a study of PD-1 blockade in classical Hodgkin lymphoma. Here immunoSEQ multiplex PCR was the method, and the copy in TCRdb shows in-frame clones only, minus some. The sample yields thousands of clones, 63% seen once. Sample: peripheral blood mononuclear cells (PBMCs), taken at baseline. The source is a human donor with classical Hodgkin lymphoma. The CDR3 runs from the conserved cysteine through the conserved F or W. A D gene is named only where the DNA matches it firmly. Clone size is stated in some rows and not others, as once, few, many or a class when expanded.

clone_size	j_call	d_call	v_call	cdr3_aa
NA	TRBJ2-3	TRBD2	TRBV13	CASSLGVAGVRAQYF
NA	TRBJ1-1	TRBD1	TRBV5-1	CASSLTGDALNTEAFF
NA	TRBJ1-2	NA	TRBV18	CASSPGANDGYTF
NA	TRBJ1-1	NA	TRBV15	CATRSAGTEAFF
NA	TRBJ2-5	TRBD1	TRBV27	CASSLSPFGAGGETQYF
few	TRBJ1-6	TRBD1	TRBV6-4	CASSEGGQGASPLHF
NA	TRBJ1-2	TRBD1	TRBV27	CASTMVRGGPSYF
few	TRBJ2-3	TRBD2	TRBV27	CATNMLGGGPDTQYF
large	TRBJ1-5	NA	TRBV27	CASSPREFGNQPQHF
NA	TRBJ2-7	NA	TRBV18	CASSPVREPSHEQYF
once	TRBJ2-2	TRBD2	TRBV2	CASSELADTGELFF
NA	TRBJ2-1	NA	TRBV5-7	CASSLAAFRTTNEQFF
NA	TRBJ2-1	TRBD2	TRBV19	CASSISRGGGNEQFF
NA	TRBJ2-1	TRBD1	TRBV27	CASSLGTGGSDEQFF
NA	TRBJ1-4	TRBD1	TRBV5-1	CASSGGQARITNEKLFF
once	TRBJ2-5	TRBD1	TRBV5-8	CASSGGQGAYQETQYF
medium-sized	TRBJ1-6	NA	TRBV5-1	CASREGNSPLHF